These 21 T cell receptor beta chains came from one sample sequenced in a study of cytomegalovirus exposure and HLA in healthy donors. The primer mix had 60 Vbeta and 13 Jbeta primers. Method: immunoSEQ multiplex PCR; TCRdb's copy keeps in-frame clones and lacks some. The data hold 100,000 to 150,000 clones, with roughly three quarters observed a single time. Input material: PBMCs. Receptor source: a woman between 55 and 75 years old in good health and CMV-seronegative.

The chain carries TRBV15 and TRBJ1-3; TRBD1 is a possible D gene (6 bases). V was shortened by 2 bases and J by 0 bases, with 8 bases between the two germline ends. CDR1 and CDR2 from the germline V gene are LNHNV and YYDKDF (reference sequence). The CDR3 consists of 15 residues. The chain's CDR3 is CATSRIRGSGNTIYF. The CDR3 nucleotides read TGTGCCACCAGCAGAATCAGGGGCTCTGGAAACACCATATATTTT.

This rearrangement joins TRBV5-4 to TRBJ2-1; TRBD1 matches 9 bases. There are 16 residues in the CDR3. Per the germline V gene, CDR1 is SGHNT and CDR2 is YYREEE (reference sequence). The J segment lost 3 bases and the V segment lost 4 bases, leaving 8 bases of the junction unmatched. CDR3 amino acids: CASSGDPGQGYNEQFF. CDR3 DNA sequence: TGTGCCAGCAGCGGTGACCCGGGACAGGGCTACAATGAGCAGTTCTTC.

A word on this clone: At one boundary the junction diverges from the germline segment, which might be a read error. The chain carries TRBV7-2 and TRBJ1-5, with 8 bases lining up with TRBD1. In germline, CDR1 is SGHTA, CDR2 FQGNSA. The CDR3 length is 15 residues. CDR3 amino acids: CASRLDRGSNQPQHF. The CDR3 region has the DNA TGTGCCAGCAGGTTAGACAGGGGTAGCAATCAGCCCCAGCATTTT.

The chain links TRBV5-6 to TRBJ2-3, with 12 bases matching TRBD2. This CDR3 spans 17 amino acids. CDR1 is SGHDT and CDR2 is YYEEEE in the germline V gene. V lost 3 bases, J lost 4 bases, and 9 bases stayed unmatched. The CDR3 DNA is TGTGCCAGCAGCTCCCCGACTAGCGGGAGATTTGCAGATACGCAGTATTTT. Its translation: CASSSPTSGRFADTQYF.

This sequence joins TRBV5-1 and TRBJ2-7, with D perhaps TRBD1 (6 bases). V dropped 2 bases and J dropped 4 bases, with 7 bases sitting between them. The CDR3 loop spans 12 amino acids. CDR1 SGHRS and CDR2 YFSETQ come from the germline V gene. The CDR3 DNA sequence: TGCGCCAGCAGCTTCAGGGGTTACGAGCAGTACTTC. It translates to CASSFRGYEQYF.

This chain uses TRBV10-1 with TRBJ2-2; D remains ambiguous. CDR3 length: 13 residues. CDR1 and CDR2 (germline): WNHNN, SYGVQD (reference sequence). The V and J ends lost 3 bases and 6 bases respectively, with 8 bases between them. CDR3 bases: TGCGCCAGCAGTGATACGGTCTCCGGGGAGCTGTTTTTT. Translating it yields CASSDTVSGELFF.

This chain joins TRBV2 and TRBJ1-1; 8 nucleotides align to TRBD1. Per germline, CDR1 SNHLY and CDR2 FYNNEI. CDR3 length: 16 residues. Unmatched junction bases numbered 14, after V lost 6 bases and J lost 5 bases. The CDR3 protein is CASRRDRGQVGTEAFF. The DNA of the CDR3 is TGTGCCAGCAGAAGAGACAGGGGTCAGGTAGGGACTGAAGCTTTCTTT.

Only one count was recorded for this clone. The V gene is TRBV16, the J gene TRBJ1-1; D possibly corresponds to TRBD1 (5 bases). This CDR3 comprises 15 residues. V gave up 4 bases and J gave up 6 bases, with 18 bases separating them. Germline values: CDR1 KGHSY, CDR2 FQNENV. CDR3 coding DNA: TGTGCCAGCAGCCGATCTAGGAGGGGTCGATCTGAAGCTTTCTTT. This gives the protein CASSRSRRGRSEAFF. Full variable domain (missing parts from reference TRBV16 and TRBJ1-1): GEEVAQTPKHLVRGEGQKAKLYCAPIKGHSYVFWYQQVLKNEFKFLISFQNENVFDETGMPKERFSAKCLPNSPCSLEIQATKLEDSAVYFCASSRSRRGRSEAFFGQGTRLTVV.

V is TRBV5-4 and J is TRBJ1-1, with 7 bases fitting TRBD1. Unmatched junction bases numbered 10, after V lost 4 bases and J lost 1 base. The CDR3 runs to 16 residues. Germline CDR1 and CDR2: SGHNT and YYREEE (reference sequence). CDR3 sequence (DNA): TGTGCCAGCAGCACAACCGGGACAGTCAAGAACACTGAAGCTTTCTTT. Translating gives CASSTTGTVKNTEAFF.

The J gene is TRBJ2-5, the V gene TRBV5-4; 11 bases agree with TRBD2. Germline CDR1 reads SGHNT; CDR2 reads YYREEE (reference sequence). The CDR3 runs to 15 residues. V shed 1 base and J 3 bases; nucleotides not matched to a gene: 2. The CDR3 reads CASSLKTSGKETQYF. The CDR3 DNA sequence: TGTGCCAGCAGCTTGAAGACTAGCGGGAAAGAGACCCAGTACTTC. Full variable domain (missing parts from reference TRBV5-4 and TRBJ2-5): ETGVTQSPTHLIKTRGQQVTLRCSSQSGHNTVSWYQQALGQGPQFIFQYYREEENGRGNFPPRFSGLQFPNYSSELNVNALELDDSALYLCASSLKTSGKETQYFGPGTRLLVL.

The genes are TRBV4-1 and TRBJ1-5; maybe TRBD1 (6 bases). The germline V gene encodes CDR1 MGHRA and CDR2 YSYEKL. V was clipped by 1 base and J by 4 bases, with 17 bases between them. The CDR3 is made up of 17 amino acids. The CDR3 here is CASSQAGGRPENQPQHF. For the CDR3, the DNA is TGCGCCAGCAGCCAAGCGGGGGGGCGCCCAGAGAATCAGCCCCAGCATTTT.

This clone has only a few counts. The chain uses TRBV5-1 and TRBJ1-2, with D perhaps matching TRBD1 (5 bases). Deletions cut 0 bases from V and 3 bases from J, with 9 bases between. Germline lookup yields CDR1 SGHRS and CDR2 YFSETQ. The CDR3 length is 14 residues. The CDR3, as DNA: TGCGCCAGCAGCTTGGTCGGGGGTGACTATGGCTACACCTTC. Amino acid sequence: CASSLVGGDYGYTF.

The CDR3 is CASRVAPDTQYF. CDR3 sequence (DNA): TGTGCCAGCAGAGTAGCGCCAGATACGCAGTATTTT. This chain joins TRBV28 and TRBJ2-3, with TRBD2 as a possible D gene (5 bases). The V gene's germline CDR1 is MDHEN and CDR2 SYDVKM. V was shortened by 6 bases and J by 4 bases, with 8 bases between the two germline ends. The CDR3 runs to 12 residues.

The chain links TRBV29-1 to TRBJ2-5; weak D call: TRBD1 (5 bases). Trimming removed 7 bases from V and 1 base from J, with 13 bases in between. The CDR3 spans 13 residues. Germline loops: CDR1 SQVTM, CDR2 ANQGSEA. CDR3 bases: TGCAGCGCCCCCGGACAATTCCAAGAGACCCAGTACTTC. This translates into CSAPGQFQETQYF.

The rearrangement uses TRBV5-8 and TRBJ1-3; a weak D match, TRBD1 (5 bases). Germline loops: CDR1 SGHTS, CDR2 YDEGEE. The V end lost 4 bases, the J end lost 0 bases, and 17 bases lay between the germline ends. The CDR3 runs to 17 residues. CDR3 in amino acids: CASSLGGLFFSGNTIYF. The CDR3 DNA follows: TGTGCCAGCAGCCTTGGGGGACTCTTTTTCTCTGGAAACACCATATATTTT. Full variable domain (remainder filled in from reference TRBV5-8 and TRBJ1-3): EAGVTQSPTHLIKTRGQQATLRCSPISGHTSVYWYQQALGLGLQFLLWYDEGEERNRGNFPPRFSGRQFPNYSSELNVNALELEDSALYLCASSLGGLFFSGNTIYFGEGSWLTVV.

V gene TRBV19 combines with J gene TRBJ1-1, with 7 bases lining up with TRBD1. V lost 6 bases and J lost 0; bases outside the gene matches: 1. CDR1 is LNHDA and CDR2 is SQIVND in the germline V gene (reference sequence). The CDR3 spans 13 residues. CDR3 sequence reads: CASRQGLNTEAFF. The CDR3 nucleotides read TGTGCCAGTAGACAGGGGTTGAACACTGAAGCTTTCTTT.

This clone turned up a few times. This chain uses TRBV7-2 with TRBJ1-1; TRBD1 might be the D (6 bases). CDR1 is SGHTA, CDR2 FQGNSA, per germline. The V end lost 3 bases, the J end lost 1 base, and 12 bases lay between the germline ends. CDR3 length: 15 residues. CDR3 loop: CASSFQGPWNTEAFF. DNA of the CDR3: TGTGCCAGCAGCTTCCAGGGGCCCTGGAACACTGAAGCTTTCTTT.

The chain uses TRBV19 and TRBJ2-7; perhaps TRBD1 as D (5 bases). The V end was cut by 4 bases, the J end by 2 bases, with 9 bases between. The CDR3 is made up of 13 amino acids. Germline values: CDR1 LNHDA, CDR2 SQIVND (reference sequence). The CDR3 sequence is CASSKEGAYEQYF. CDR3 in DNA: TGTGCCAGTAGTAAGGAAGGGGCCTACGAGCAGTACTTC.

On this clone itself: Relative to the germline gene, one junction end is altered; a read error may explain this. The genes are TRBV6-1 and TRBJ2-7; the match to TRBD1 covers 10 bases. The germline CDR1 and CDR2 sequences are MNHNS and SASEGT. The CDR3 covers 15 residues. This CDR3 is CASREAGQGRNEQYF. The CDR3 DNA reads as TGTGCCAGCAGAGAAGCGGGACAGGGGCGTAACGAGCAGTACTTC.

The CDR3 reads CASSLGIQETQYF. CDR3 DNA: TGTGCCAGCAGCTTGGGCATACAAGAGACCCAGTACTTC. The chain combines TRBV7-6 with TRBJ2-5, with D unresolved. The V end lost 3 bases, the J end lost 2 bases, and 7 bases lay between the germline ends. The CDR3 extends over 13 amino acids. Per germline, CDR1 SGHVS and CDR2 FNYEAQ.

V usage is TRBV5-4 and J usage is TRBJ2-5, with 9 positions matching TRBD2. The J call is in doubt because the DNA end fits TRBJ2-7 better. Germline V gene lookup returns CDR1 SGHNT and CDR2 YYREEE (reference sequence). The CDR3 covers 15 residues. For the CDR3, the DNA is TGTGCCAGCAGCGTGGGACTAGCAGAACACTACGAGCAGTACTTC. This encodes CASSVGLAEHYEQYF.